What follows are 21 T cell receptor beta chains derived from one specimen sequenced in a study of siplizumab effects on memory and regulatory T cells. The repertoire was sequenced with immunoSEQ multiplex PCR; TCRdb's copy has only in-frame clones and lacks some. The top ten clones hold around 0.77% of a sample with some 100,000 clones, about 91% of them seen once. Specimen: Tregs sorted from blood. The source of these receptors is a human donor in good health.

This clone was observed once. The V call is TRBV6-6, the J call TRBJ2-7; TRBD1 agrees at 9 bases. The CDR3 runs 15 residues. CDR1 and CDR2 (germline): MNHNY, SVGAGI (reference sequence). The V gene end was trimmed by 6 bases and the J gene end by 2 bases; junction bases not matched to a gene: 8. CDR3 DNA sequence: TGTGCCAGCAGCTACGGACAGGGGTTAACCTACGAGCAGTACTTC. It translates to CASSYGQGLTYEQYF.

The chain carries TRBV27 and TRBJ2-7, with 10 nucleotides matching TRBD2. CDR3 size: 15 residues. Germline V gene data show CDR1 as MNHEY and CDR2 as SMNVEV (reference sequence). The J segment lost 2 bases and the V segment lost 3 bases, leaving 4 bases of the junction unmatched. CDR3 residues: CASSLRLAGAYEQYF. The DNA of the CDR3 is TGTGCCAGCAGTTTGAGGCTAGCGGGGGCCTACGAGCAGTACTTC.

The chain uses TRBV9 and TRBJ2-3; D unclear. V dropped 4 bases and J dropped 2 bases, with 11 bases sitting between them. Germline V gene sequence: CDR1 SGDLS, CDR2 YYNGEE. The CDR3 is 14 residues long. This CDR3 is CASSPGDFTDTQYF. In nucleotides, the CDR3 is TGTGCCAGCAGCCCAGGAGACTTCACAGATACGCAGTATTTT.

A few counts support this clone. The J gene is TRBJ2-7, the V gene TRBV15; D is unresolved. Germline CDR1 reads LNHNV; CDR2 reads YYDKDF (reference sequence). The V gene lost 0 bases and the J gene lost 6 bases, with 9 bases spanning the gap. The CDR3 length is 13 residues. In DNA, the CDR3 is TGTGCCACCAGCAGAGATCTAGTGGGCGAGCAGTACTTC. Residues: CATSRDLVGEQYF.

About this clone: Other DNA sequences within the sample encode an identical CDR3. V is TRBV19 and J is TRBJ2-6; tentative D call: TRBD1 (5 bases). The germline V and J ends were trimmed by 3 bases and 2 bases, with 8 bases remaining between them. The CDR3 covers 15 residues. Per the germline V gene, CDR1 is LNHDA and CDR2 is SQIVND (reference sequence). CDR3 sequence: CASSIQGPGANVLTF. The CDR3, as DNA: TGTGCCAGTAGTATTCAGGGCCCTGGGGCCAACGTCCTGACTTTC.

The J gene is TRBJ1-2, the V gene TRBV19; D is perhaps TRBD1 (5 bases). V was clipped by 6 bases and J by 8 bases, with 16 bases between them. There are 13 residues in the CDR3. CDR1 LNHDA and CDR2 SQIVND come from the germline V gene (reference sequence). CDR3 bases: TGTGCCAGTAGACCCCTAGCAGGGTCCGGCTACACCTTC. This gives the protein CASRPLAGSGYTF.

The chain employs TRBV5-1 and TRBJ2-1; D is ambiguous. Germline V CDR1 and CDR2: SGHRS, YFSETQ. This CDR3 contains 11 residues. Trimming took off 8 bases at V and 8 bases at J, with 11 bases between the two ends. CDR3 sequence: CASQVRHEQFF. The CDR3 DNA sequence: TGCGCCAGTCAAGTACGGCATGAGCAGTTCTTC.

This chain links TRBV27 with TRBJ1-4; a possible D gene is TRBD1 (5 bases). Trimming cost V 3 bases and J 1 base, with 9 bases left between them. The germline V gene has CDR1 MNHEY and CDR2 SMNVEV (reference sequence). The CDR3 is 15 amino acids. As DNA, the CDR3 is TGTGCCAGCAGTTTTTCGGGGGGAACTAATGAAAAACTGTTTTTT. Translation gives CASSFSGGTNEKLFF.

The V call is TRBV2, the J call TRBJ1-2; TRBD1 agrees at 8 bases. Germline loops: CDR1 SNHLY, CDR2 FYNNEI. V was pared by 6 bases and J by 7 bases, with 7 bases of the junction left unmatched. This CDR3 region has 13 residues. The CDR3 DNA reads TGTGCCAGCAGCTGGACAGGGACGGGTGGCTACACCTTC. As protein: CASSWTGTGGYTF.

The rearrangement joins TRBV19 to TRBJ2-3; perhaps TRBD1 as D (5 bases). V was pared by 3 bases and J by 6 bases, with 13 bases between. The CDR3 has 14 residues. Germline assignment: CDR1 LNHDA and CDR2 SQIVND (reference sequence). CDR3 in amino acids: CASSMGPRWDTQYF. In DNA form, the CDR3 reads TGTGCCAGTAGTATGGGGCCCAGGTGGGATACGCAGTATTTT.

This sequence joins TRBV5-5 and TRBJ2-7; 7 bases fit TRBD2. This CDR3 region has 16 residues. Germline trimming cut 3 bases from V and 3 bases from J; bases unmatched to any gene: 12. Per germline, CDR1 SGHKS and CDR2 YYEKEE (reference sequence). The CDR3 DNA reads as TGTGCCAGCAGCTCTAGGTCTAGCGGAGCGATCTACGAGCAGTACTTC. As protein: CASSSRSSGAIYEQYF.

Of note for this clone: The same CDR3 also results from other DNA sequences found in this sample. The chain employs TRBV7-9 and TRBJ1-1; D not resolved. Germline CDR1 and CDR2: SEHNR and FQNEAQ (reference sequence). CDR3 length equals 11 residues. V shed 3 bases and J shed 4 bases, with 3 bases lying between them. The CDR3 reads CASSFGTEAFF. The CDR3 DNA reads TGTGCCAGCAGCTTTGGCACTGAAGCTTTCTTT.

The chain employs TRBV29-1 and TRBJ1-4; 12 nucleotides align to TRBD1. V trimming: 6 bases; J trimming: 7 bases; junction bases outside the gene matches: 6. CDR1 is SQVTM and CDR2 is ANQGSEA in the germline V gene. The CDR3 has 14 residues. The CDR3: CSVDGTGGGEKLFF. In nucleotides, the CDR3 is TGCAGCGTAGACGGGACAGGGGGCGGTGAAAAACTGTTTTTT.

The rearrangement uses TRBV27 and TRBJ2-3; 7 nucleotides line up with TRBD2. This CDR3 region has 16 residues. Germline trimming cut 4 bases from V and 2 bases from J; bases unmatched to any gene: 9. Germline lookup yields CDR1 MNHEY and CDR2 SMNVEV (reference sequence). In nucleotides, the CDR3 is TGTGCCAGCAGTTACCCAGCGGGACTCTCCACAGATACGCAGTATTTT. Translating gives CASSYPAGLSTDTQYF.

The V and J genes are TRBV27 and TRBJ2-7, with TRBD1 matching over 8 bases. Germline V gene lookup returns CDR1 MNHEY and CDR2 SMNVEV (reference sequence). V lost 6 bases to trimming and J lost 2 bases; unmatched junction nucleotides: 6. The CDR3 is 14 amino acids. CDR3 loop: CASRATGGPYEQYF. The CDR3 DNA follows: TGTGCCAGCAGAGCCACAGGGGGTCCCTACGAGCAGTACTTC.

V usage is TRBV5-4 and J usage is TRBJ1-2; 10 bases match TRBD1. V was pared by 4 bases and J by 4 bases, with 10 bases of the junction left unmatched. Germline CDR1 SGHNT, CDR2 YYREEE (reference sequence). There are 16 residues in the CDR3. CDR3 sequence reads: CASSVGGTGDSYGYTF. The CDR3 DNA reads TGTGCCAGCAGCGTGGGGGGGACAGGGGATAGCTATGGCTACACCTTC.

The CDR3 region is CASSVEYGNSPLHF. The CDR3, as DNA: TGTGCCAGCAGCGTAGAATACGGGAATTCACCCCTCCACTTT. J is TRBJ1-6 and V is TRBV9; D not certain. The CDR3 has 14 residues. The V end lost 0 bases, the J end lost 7 bases, and 8 bases lay between the germline ends. Germline V lookup: CDR1 SGDLS, CDR2 YYNGEE. The whole variable domain, remainder taken from reference TRBV9 and TRBJ1-6, is DSGVTQTPKHLITATGQRVTLRCSPRSGDLSVYWYQQSLDQGLQFLIQYYNGEERAKGNILERFSAQQFPDLHSELNLSSLELGDSALYFCASSVEYGNSPLHFGNGTRLTVT.

The chain uses TRBV7-3 and TRBJ2-3, with 10 bases identical to TRBD2. Trimming took 3 bases from V and 3 from J; bases not matched to a gene: 6. CDR3 size: 16 residues. CDR1 SGHTA and CDR2 FQGTGA come from the germline V gene. CDR3 in DNA: TGTGCCAGCAGCTTGGCCAGCGGGAGGGGGACAGATACGCAGTATTTT. It is translated as CASSLASGRGTDTQYF.

The count of this clone is one. CDR3: CASSAAALTSGNTIYF. For the CDR3, the DNA is TGTGCCAGCAGTGCGGCGGCACTTACCTCTGGAAACACCATATATTTT. The chain carries TRBV2 and TRBJ1-3, with D uncertain. Trimming removed 4 bases from V and 0 bases from J, with 13 bases in between. The CDR3 consists of 16 residues. CDR1 is SNHLY, CDR2 FYNNEI, per germline.

This clone was found once. The chain carries TRBV6-5 and TRBJ1-2; 7 nucleotides match TRBD1. Trimming cost V 4 bases and J 1 base; bases outside gene matches: 6. Germline-derived CDR1 and CDR2 are MNHEY and SVGAGI. This CDR3 has 15 residues. The CDR3 protein is CASSSGQEYNYGYTF. The DNA for the CDR3 is TGTGCCAGCAGTTCCGGACAGGAATATAACTATGGCTACACCTTC.

This clone was detected once. The rearrangement links TRBV28 to TRBJ2-7, with 8 bases fitting TRBD1. J gave up 2 bases and V 5 bases, and 8 bases lay outside the gene matches. The CDR3 spans 15 residues. The germline CDR1 and CDR2 sequences are MDHEN and SYDVKM. The CDR3 reads CASSTPGQVPYEQYF. For the CDR3, the DNA is TGTGCCAGCAGTACCCCGGGACAGGTCCCCTACGAGCAGTACTTC. Using reference TRBV28 and TRBJ2-7 for the parts outside the CDR3, the full variable domain is DVKVTQSSRYLVKRTGEKVFLECVQDMDHENMFWYRQDPGLGLRLIYFSYDVKMKEKGDIPEGYSVSREKKERFSLILESASTNQTSMYLCASSTPGQVPYEQYFGPGTRLTVT.